This T cell receptor beta chain stems from a study of cytomegalovirus exposure and HLA in healthy donors. Study-wide findings and caveats: A few chains linked to CMV were shown in vitro to be specific for CMV antigens.

V shed 3 bases and J 0 bases; nucleotides not matched to a gene: 11. The V gene's germline CDR1 is WNHNN and CDR2 SYGVQD (reference sequence). CDR3 size: 18 residues. As to this clone: Its antigen is as yet unknown.

Libraries were prepared by immunoSEQ multiplex PCR; TCRdb keeps only in-frame clonotypes and omits some of them. This sample has fewer than 120,000 clones, with 70% to 90% found just once. This chain connects TRBV10-1 to TRBJ1-3; 7 bases align to TRBD1. This TCR was sampled from a woman aged 25 to 39 in good health and CMV-seropositive. Material: PBMCs. The CDR3 nucleotides read TGCGCCAGCAGTGACAGACAGGGTCAACAAAGCTCTGGAAACACCATATATTTT. Translation gives CASSDRQGQQSSGNTIYF.